This T cell receptor (beta chain) was found in a study of long-term antiretroviral therapy in people with HIV. General observations from the study: In HIV, the repertoires covered a tighter span of CDR3 lengths than in controls.

The libraries were made with immunoSEQ v3.0 at survey level. The table came from immunoSEQ multiplex PCR; TCRdb's copy has only in-frame clones and leaves some out. The profile covers roughly 28,000 clones, with roughly 93% appearing a single time and 10% taken by the ten largest. With regard to this clone: Its antigen remains unknown.

V shed 2 bases and J shed 0 bases, with 8 bases lying between them. CDR1 is SGHVS and CDR2 is FQNEAQ in the germline V gene. The CDR3 is 16 amino acids. The sequence was obtained from a man in his forties with HIV. The chain recombines TRBV7-8 with TRBJ2-6; D gene uncertain. The material was unsorted PBMCs, obtained 6.2 years after starting antiretroviral therapy. The CDR3 reads CASSLNIASGANVLTF. The DNA for the CDR3 is TGTGCCAGCAGCTTAAATATCGCCTCTGGGGCCAACGTCCTGACTTTC.